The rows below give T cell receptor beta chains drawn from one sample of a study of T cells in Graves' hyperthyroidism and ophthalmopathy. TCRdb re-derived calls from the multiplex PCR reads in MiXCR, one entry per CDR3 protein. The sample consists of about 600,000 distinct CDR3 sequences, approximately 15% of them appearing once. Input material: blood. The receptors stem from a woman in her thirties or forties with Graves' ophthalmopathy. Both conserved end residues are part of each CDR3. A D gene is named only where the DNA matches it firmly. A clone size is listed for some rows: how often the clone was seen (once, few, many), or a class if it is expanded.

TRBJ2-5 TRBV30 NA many TGTGCCTGGAGTGCTTCTCCCGGCTGGAAGACCCAGTACTTC CAWSASPGWKTQYF
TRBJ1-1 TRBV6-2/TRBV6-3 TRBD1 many TGTGCCAGCAGTACGTGGGCAGGGGGCGTCGGACACACTGAAGCTTTCTTT CASSTWAGGVGHTEAFF
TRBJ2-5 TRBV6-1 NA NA TGTGCCAGCAGATTCTCTATAAGCGCGGGCAAAGAGACCCAGTACTTC CASRFSISAGKETQYF
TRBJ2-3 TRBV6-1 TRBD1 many TGTGCCAGCAGTTTAGGGGGCTCCCCCACAGATACGCAGTATTTT CASSLGGSPTDTQYF
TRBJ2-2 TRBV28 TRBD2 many TGTGCCAGCAGTTCCACCCGCGTGCTAGCGGGAGTTGGCGGGGAGCTGTTTTTT CASSSTRVLAGVGGELFF
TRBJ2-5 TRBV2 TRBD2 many TGTGCCAGCAGTAGGAGCGGGGAGAGACAAGAGACCCAGTACTTC CASSRSGERQETQYF
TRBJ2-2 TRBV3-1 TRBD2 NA TGTGCCAGCAGGGGGACTAGCGGGAGGGCCGCGAACACCGGGGAGCTGTTTTTT CASRGTSGRAANTGELFF
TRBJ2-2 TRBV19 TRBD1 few TGTGCCAGTAGTACAGGGGGTTGGGCCGGGGAGCTGTTTTTT CASSTGGWAGELFF
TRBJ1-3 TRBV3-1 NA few TGTGCCAGCAGCCACTCAACCGGAAACACCATATATTTT CASSHSTGNTIYF
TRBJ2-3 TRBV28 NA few TGTGCCAGCAGTTTAGGTAGCGGAAGCACAGATACGCAGTATTTT CASSLGSGSTDTQYF
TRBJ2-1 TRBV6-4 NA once TGTGCCAGCAGTGCCACCGGGACAAACTACAATGAGCAGTTCTTC CASSATGTNYNEQFF
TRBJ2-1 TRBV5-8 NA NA TGTGCCAGCGGCTCCGGGACTCGCGGCTCCTACAATGAGCAGTTCTTC CASGSGTRGSYNEQFF
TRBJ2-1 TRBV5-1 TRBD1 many TGCGCCAGCAGCTTTGGTACAGGGGGTGAGCAGTTCTTC CASSFGTGGEQFF
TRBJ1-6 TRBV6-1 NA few TGTGCCACCAAAAGGGGTGATACAGGGAGCCGGCCACCCCTCCACTTT CATKRGDTGSRPPLHF
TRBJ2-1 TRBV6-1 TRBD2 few TGTGCCAGCAGCGAACCGACAGACGGGACTAGCGGGGGAAGGCAGTTCTTC CASSEPTDGTSGGRQFF
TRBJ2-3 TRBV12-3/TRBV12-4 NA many TGTGCCAGCAAAGCCTCCAGGGGCACGACAGATACGCAGTATTTT CASKASRGTTDTQYF
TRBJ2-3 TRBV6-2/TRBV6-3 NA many TGTGCCAGCGCGGCGGAAGATACGCAGTATTTT CASAAEDTQYF
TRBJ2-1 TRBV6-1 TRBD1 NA TGTGCCATCCGGGACAGGACTGACAATGAGCAGTTCTTC CAIRDRTDNEQFF
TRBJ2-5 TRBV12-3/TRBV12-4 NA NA TGTGCCAGCAGTTTCGTGGACGCGAAAGAGACCCAGTACTTC CASSFVDAKETQYF
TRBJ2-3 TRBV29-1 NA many TGCAGCGTTGAAGCAGGGTCACTCACAGATACGCAGTATTTT CSVEAGSLTDTQYF
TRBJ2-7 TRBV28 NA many TGTGCCAGCAGGGGACTTAGGGACACCTACGAGCAGTACTTC CASRGLRDTYEQYF
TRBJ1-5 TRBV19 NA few TGTGCCAGTAGTATAGCGGATAGGCAGCCCCAGCATTTT CASSIADRQPQHF
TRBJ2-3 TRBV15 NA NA TGTGCCACCAGCAGAGGGGGTCGGGGGAGGACAGATACGCAGTATTTT CATSRGGRGRTDTQYF